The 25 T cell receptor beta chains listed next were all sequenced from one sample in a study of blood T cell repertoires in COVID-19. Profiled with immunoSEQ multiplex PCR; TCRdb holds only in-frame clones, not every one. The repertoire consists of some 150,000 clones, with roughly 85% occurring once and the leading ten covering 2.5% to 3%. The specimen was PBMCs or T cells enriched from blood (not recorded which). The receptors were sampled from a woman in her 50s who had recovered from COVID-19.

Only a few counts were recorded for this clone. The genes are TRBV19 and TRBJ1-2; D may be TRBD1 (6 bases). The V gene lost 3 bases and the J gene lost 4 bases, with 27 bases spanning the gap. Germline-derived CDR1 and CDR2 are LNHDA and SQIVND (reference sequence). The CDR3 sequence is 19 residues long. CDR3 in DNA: TGTGCCAGTAGTATTCTCCACATTGGACAGACTACTTCTACCTATGGCTACACCTTC. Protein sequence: CASSILHIGQTTSTYGYTF.

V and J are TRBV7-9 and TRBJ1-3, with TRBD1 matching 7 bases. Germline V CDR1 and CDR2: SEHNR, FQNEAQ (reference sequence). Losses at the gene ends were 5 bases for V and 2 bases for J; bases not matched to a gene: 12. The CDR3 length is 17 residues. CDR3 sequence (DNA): TGTGCCAGCAGCACACGTAAGACAGGGAAGCCTGGAAACACCATATATTTT. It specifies CASSTRKTGKPGNTIYF. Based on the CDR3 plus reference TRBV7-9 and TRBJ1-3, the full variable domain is DTGVSQNPRHKITKRGQNVTFRCDPISEHNRLYWYRQTLGQGPEFLTYFQNEAQLEKSRLLSDRFSAERPKGSFSTLEIQRTEQGDSAMYLCASSTRKTGKPGNTIYFGEGSWLTVV.

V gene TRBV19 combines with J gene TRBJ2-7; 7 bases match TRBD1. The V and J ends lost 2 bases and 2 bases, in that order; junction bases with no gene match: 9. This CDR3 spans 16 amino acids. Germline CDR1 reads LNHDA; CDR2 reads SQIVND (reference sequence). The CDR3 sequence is CASSIRGPSRTYEQYF. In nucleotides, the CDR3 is TGTGCCAGTAGTATAAGGGGGCCCTCCCGGACCTACGAGCAGTACTTC.

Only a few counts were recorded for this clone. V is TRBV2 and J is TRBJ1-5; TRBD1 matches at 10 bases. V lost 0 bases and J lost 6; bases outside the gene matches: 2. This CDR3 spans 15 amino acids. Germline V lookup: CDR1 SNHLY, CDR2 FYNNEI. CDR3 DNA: TGTGCCAGCAGTGAAGCGACAGGGGGCGGTCAGCCCCAGCATTTT. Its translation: CASSEATGGGQPQHF.

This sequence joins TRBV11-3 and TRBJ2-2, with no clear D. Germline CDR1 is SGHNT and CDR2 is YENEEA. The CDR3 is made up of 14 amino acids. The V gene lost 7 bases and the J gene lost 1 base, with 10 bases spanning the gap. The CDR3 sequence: CASTSGQNTGELFF. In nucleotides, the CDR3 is TGTGCCAGCACCTCAGGCCAGAACACCGGGGAGCTGTTTTTT.

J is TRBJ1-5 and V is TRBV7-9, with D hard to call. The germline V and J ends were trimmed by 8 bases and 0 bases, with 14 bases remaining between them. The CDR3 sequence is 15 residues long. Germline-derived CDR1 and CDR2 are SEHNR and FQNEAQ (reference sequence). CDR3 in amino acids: CASGPSYNSNQPQHF. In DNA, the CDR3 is TGTGCCAGCGGGCCCTCATACAATAGCAATCAGCCCCAGCATTTT.

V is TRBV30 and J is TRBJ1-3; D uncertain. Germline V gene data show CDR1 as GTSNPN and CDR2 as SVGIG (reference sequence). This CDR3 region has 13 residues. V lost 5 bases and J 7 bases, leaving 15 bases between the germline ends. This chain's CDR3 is CAWERGIGNTIYF. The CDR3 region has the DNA TGTGCCTGGGAGAGAGGGATAGGGAACACCATATATTTT.

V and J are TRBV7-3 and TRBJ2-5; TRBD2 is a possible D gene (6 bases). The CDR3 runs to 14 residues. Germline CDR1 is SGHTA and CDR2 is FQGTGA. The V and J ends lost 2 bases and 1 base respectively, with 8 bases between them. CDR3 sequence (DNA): TGTGCCAGCAGCTTAGGGGGACTCCAAGAGACCCAGTACTTC. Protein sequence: CASSLGGLQETQYF.

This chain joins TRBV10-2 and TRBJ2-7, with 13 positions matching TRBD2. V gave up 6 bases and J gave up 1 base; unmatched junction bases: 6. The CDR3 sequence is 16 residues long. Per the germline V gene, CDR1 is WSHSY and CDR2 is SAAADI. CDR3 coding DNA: TGCGCCAGCAGGGAGGGACTAGCGGGGCTATCCTACGAGCAGTACTTC. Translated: CASREGLAGLSYEQYF.

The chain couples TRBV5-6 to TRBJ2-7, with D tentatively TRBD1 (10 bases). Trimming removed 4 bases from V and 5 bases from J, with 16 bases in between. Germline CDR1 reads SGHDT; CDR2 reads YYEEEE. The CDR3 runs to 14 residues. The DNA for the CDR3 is TGTGCCAGCAGCCTAGCGGGACAGGGGAACGAGCAGTACTTC. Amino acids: CASSLAGQGNEQYF.

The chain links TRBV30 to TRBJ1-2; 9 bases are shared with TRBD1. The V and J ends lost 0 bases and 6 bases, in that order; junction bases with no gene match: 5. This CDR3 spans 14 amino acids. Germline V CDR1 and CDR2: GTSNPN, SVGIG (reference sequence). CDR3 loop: CAWSVTTGGDGYTF. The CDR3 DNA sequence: TGTGCCTGGAGTGTAACGACAGGGGGAGATGGCTACACCTTC.

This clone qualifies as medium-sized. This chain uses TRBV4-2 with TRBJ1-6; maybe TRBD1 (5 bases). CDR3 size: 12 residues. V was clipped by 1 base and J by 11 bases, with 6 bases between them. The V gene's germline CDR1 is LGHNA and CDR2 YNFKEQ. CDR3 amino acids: CASSQVGAPLHF. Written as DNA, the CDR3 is TGTGCCAGCAGCCAAGTAGGGGCACCCCTCCACTTT.

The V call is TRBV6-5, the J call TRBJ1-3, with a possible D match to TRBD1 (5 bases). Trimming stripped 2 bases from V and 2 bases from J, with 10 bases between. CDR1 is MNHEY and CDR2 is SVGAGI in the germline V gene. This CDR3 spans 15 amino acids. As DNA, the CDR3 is TGTGCCAGCAGTTACCGGCGGGGGACTGGAAACACCATATATTTT. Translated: CASSYRRGTGNTIYF.

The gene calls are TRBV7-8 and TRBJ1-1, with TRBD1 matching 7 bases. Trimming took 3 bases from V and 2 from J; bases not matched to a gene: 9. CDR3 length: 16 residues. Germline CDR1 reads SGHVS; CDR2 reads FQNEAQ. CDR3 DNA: TGTGCCAGCAGCTTGTCCCCGGGACAGATAAACACTGAAGCTTTCTTT. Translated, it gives CASSLSPGQINTEAFF.

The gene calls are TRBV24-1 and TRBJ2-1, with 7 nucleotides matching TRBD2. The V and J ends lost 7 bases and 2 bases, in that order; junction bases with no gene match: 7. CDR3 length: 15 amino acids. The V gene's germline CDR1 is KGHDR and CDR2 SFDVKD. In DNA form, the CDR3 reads TGTGCCACCAGCGACTCCGGGACTACCTACAATGAGCAGTTCTTC. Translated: CATSDSGTTYNEQFF.

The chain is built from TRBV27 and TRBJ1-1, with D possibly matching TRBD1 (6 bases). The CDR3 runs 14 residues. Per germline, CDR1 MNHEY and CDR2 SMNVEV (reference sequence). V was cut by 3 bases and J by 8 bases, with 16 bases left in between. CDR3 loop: CASSLGSGASEAFF. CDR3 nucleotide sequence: TGTGCCAGCAGTTTGGGGTCAGGGGCGTCCGAAGCTTTCTTT.

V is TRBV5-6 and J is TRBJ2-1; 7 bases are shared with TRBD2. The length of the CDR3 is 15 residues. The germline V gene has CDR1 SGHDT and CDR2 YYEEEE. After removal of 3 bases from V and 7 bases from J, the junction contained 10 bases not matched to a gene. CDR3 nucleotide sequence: TGTGCCAGCAGCTGGTCCGGCGGGGGAAGTAATGAGCAGTTCTTC. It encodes CASSWSGGGSNEQFF.

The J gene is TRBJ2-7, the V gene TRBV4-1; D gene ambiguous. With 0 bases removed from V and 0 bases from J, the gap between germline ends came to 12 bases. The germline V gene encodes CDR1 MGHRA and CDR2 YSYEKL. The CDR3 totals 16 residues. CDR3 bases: TGCGCCAGCAGCCAAGATTCCCTCAGGCTCTCCTACGAGCAGTACTTC. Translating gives CASSQDSLRLSYEQYF.

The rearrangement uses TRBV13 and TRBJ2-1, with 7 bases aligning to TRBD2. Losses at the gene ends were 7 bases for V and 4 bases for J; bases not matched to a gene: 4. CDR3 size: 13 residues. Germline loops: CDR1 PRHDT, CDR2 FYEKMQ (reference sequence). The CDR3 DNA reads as TGTGCCAGCAAAACAGCGGGGTACAATGAGCAGTTCTTC. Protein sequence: CASKTAGYNEQFF.

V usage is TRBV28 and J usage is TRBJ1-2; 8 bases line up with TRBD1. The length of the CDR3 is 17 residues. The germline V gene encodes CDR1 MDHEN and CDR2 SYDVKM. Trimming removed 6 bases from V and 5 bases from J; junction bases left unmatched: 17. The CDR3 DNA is TGTGCCAGCAGCAGAACCGGGACAGGCCTAGACCCTTATGGCTACACCTTC. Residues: CASSRTGTGLDPYGYTF.

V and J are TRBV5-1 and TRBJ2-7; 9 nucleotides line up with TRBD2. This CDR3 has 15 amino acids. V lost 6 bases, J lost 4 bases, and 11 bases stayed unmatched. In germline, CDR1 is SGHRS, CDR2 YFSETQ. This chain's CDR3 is CASNRGSGRIYEQYF. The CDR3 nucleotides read TGCGCCAGCAATCGAGGTAGCGGGAGAATATACGAGCAGTACTTC.

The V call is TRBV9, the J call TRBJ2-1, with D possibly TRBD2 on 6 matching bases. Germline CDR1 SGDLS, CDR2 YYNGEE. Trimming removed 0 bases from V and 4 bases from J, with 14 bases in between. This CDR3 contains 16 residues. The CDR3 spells CASSVEWDSAYNEQFF. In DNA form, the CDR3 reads TGTGCCAGCAGCGTAGAATGGGACTCGGCTTACAATGAGCAGTTCTTC.

CDR3 protein: CASSPWMTDRVNEQFF. The CDR3 bases are TGCGCCAGCAGCCCCTGGATGACGGACAGGGTAAATGAGCAGTTCTTC. V usage is TRBV10-2 and J usage is TRBJ2-1; 8 nucleotides match TRBD1. CDR1 WSHSY and CDR2 SAAADI come from the germline V gene. The length of the CDR3 is 16 residues. Germline trimming cut 6 bases from V and 7 bases from J; bases unmatched to any gene: 14.

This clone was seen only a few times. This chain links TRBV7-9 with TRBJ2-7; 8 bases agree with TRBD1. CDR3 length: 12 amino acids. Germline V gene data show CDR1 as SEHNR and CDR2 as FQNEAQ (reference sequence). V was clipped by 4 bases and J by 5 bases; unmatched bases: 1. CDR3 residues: CASSSTGDEQYF. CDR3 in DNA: TGTGCCAGCAGCTCGACAGGGGACGAGCAGTACTTC.

The CDR3 DNA reads as TGTGCCAGCTCACTCCGGGACAGTCAAGAGACCCAGTACTTC. It yields the protein CASSLRDSQETQYF. The chain is built from TRBV18 and TRBJ2-5; the match to TRBD1 covers 7 bases. This CDR3 region has 14 residues. The trim removed 4 bases at V and 2 bases at J, leaving 4 bases unmatched. The germline V gene encodes CDR1 KGHSH and CDR2 LQKENI. Full variable domain (missing parts from reference TRBV18 and TRBJ2-5): NAGVMQNPRHLVRRRGQEARLRCSPMKGHSHVYWYRQLPEEGLKFMVYLQKENIIDESGMPKERFSAEFPKEGPSILRIQQVVRGDSAAYFCASSLRDSQETQYFGPGTRLLVL.